This TCR beta chain comes out of a study of cytomegalovirus exposure and HLA in healthy donors. Across the study: Most donors, about 82% of a few hundred genotyped, fell in the Caucasian-associated ancestry cluster.

Worth noting for this clone: The antigen remains unidentified.

General observations from the study: One variant, a missense change in DCLRE1C, was linked in a later analysis to TCR beta V- and J-gene trimming.

Germline lookup yields CDR1 SGDLS and CDR2 YYNGEE. The CDR3 consists of 13 residues. Between the trimmed V and J ends, which lost 0 bases and 4 bases, there was a span of 7 bases. Primers for the PCR totalled 60 Vbeta and 13 Jbeta. Clones were read by immunoSEQ multiplex PCR, and TCRdb kept only the in-frame ones, dropping some. The sample lists about 200,000 clones, 65% to 80% occurring once. V usage is TRBV9 and J usage is TRBJ2-5, with no clear D. This TCR came from a man aged 45-65 years in good health and CMV-seronegative. The specimen sequenced was PBMCs. This CDR3 is CASSVDNRETQYF. CDR3 DNA sequence: TGTGCCAGCAGCGTAGATAACAGAGAGACCCAGTACTTC.